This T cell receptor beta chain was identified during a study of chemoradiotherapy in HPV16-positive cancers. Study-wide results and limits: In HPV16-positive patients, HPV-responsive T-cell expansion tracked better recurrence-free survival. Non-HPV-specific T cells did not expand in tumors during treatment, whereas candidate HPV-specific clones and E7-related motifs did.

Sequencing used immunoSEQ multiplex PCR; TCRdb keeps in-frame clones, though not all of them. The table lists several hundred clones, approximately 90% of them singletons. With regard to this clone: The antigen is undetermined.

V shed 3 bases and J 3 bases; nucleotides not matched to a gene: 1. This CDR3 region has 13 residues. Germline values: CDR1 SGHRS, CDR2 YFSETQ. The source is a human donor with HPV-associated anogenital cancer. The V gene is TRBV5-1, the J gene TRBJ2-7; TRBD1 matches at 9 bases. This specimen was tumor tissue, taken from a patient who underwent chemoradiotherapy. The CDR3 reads CASSSGQGYEQYF. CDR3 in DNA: TGCGCCAGCAGCTCGGGACAGGGCTACGAGCAGTACTTC.